The clone carrying this T cell receptor (beta chain) was recorded once. The data stem from a study of blood T cell repertoires in COVID-19. Measured with immunoSEQ multiplex PCR; TCRdb has only the in-frame clones, and not every one. The table has around 73,000 clones, about four fifths seen once; the top ten hold 4% to 5%. This CDR3 region has 16 residues. The TCR comes from an older woman with acute or convalescent COVID-19. The chain combines TRBV21-1 with TRBJ2-3; the table's D gene call, TRBD2, was not cross checked with the DNA. TRBV21-1 is deemed a pseudogene. The sample was peripheral blood. The DNA of the CDR3 is TGTGCCAGCAGCAAATGGAGGACTAGGGACACAGATACGCAGTATTTT. Amino acids: CASSKWRTRDTDTQYF.